This is a list of T cell receptor beta chains from one sample in a study of OX40 agonist ivuxolimab in advanced cancers. Produced via immunoSEQ multiplex PCR; TCRdb's table is partial and in-frame only. Here the sample spans 73,000 or so clones, 86% being singletons. Sequencing was performed on CD4+ or CD8+ T cells sorted from blood, taken in a trial of the OX40 agonist ivuxolimab. The receptor set was obtained from an adult with an advanced solid tumor such as melanoma, head and neck, liver or kidney cancer. Each CDR3 is given with its conserved first and last residue. D genes are given only for firm matches. Rows may omit the clone size; those that give it use once, few, many or a size class.

abundance: .
d_gene: .
j_gene: TRBJ1-2
v_gene: TRBV6-6
CDR3nt: TGTGCCAGCAGTTACTCGGGGATAGGGGAAAGTAGTGGCTACACCTTC
CDR3aa: CASSYSGIGESSGYTF

abundance: once
d_gene: .
j_gene: TRBJ2-1
v_gene: TRBV1
CDR3nt: TGCACCAGCAGCCAAGGGGAACCGGTCGCCAATGAGCAGTTCTTC
CDR3aa: CTSSQGEPVANEQFF

abundance: .
d_gene: .
j_gene: TRBJ2-3
v_gene: TRBV29-1
CDR3nt: TGCAGCGTTCTTTTACGGGATACGCAGTATTTT
CDR3aa: CSVLLRDTQYF

abundance: .
d_gene: .
j_gene: TRBJ2-1
v_gene: TRBV2
CDR3nt: TGTGCCAGCACCCAGGGCCTATCCGGGGTCAATGAGCAGTTCTTC
CDR3aa: CASTQGLSGVNEQFF

abundance: .
d_gene: .
j_gene: TRBJ2-3
v_gene: TRBV7-6
CDR3nt: TGTGCCAGCAGCCCGAGGGGGGGTATAACAGATACGCAGTATTTT
CDR3aa: CASSPRGGITDTQYF

abundance: .
d_gene: TRBD1
j_gene: TRBJ2-3
v_gene: TRBV18
CDR3nt: TGTGCCAGCTCACCCGACTCCCGGACAGGGAGCACAGATACGCAGTATTTT
CDR3aa: CASSPDSRTGSTDTQYF

abundance: .
d_gene: .
j_gene: TRBJ1-2
v_gene: TRBV19
CDR3nt: TGTGCCAGTAGTATAGTGGCGTCCTATGGCTACACCTTC
CDR3aa: CASSIVASYGYTF

abundance: once
d_gene: .
j_gene: TRBJ2-3
v_gene: TRBV6-6
CDR3nt: TGTGCCAGCAGGGTACGGGACACTAGCACAGATACGCAGTATTTT
CDR3aa: CASRVRDTSTDTQYF

abundance: medium-sized
d_gene: .
j_gene: TRBJ1-5
v_gene: TRBV19
CDR3nt: TGTGCCAGTAGCCTTACACAGAGAGGTGGCAATCAGCCCCAGCATTTT
CDR3aa: CASSLTQRGGNQPQHF

abundance: .
d_gene: TRBD2
j_gene: TRBJ2-7
v_gene: TRBV29-1
CDR3nt: TGCAGCGTTGCGGGGGGAGGGAAAGAGCAGTACTTC
CDR3aa: CSVAGGGKEQYF

abundance: .
d_gene: .
j_gene: TRBJ1-3
v_gene: TRBV6-5
CDR3nt: TGTGCCAGCAGCCCAGACGGGAATGGAAACACCATATATTTT
CDR3aa: CASSPDGNGNTIYF

abundance: .
d_gene: TRBD1
j_gene: TRBJ2-7
v_gene: TRBV4-1
CDR3nt: TGCGCCAGCAGCCGAGTCCCGGGACAGGGCGTCACTGGCTACGAGCAGTACTTC
CDR3aa: CASSRVPGQGVTGYEQYF

abundance: .
d_gene: .
j_gene: TRBJ1-1
v_gene: TRBV5-1
CDR3nt: TGCGCCAGCAGCGGCCGGGGGGCGAACACTGAAGCTTTCTTT
CDR3aa: CASSGRGANTEAFF

abundance: .
d_gene: .
j_gene: TRBJ1-6
v_gene: TRBV7-6
CDR3nt: TGTGCCAGCAGCTTAGGGGGACTTTATAATTCACCCCTCCACTTT
CDR3aa: CASSLGGLYNSPLHF

abundance: .
d_gene: TRBD2
j_gene: TRBJ2-1
v_gene: TRBV7-6
CDR3nt: TGTGCCAGCAGCCTCAAAACTAGCGGGAGGGCCGATGAGCAGTTCTTC
CDR3aa: CASSLKTSGRADEQFF

abundance: .
d_gene: .
j_gene: TRBJ1-2
v_gene: TRBV28
CDR3nt: TGTGCCAGCAGTCCAAGAGGAGGCGGAGACTATGGCTACACCTTC
CDR3aa: CASSPRGGGDYGYTF

abundance: .
d_gene: .
j_gene: TRBJ1-1
v_gene: TRBV5-1
CDR3nt: TGCGCCAGCAGCTTAGGGGGGGCTGACACTGAAGCTTTCTTT
CDR3aa: CASSLGGADTEAFF

abundance: .
d_gene: TRBD2
j_gene: TRBJ2-3
v_gene: TRBV5-1
CDR3nt: TGCGCCAGCAGCTTGAGGCTAGCGGGGGCAGCAGATACGCAGTATTTT
CDR3aa: CASSLRLAGAADTQYF

abundance: .
d_gene: TRBD1
j_gene: TRBJ2-2
v_gene: TRBV7-7
CDR3nt: TGTGCCAGCAGCAAGGACAGGGCGACCACCGGGGAGCTGTTTTTT
CDR3aa: CASSKDRATTGELFF

abundance: .
d_gene: TRBD2
j_gene: TRBJ2-3
v_gene: TRBV5-8
CDR3nt: TGTGCCAGCAGCTTGGCCTTCCGGCCTAGCGGGGGGCCTTATGCGCAGTATTTT
CDR3aa: CASSLAFRPSGGPYAQYF

abundance: once
d_gene: TRBD1
j_gene: TRBJ2-3
v_gene: TRBV13
CDR3nt: TGTGCCAGCAGCGCGGGACAGGGGGCCGATACGCAGTATTTT
CDR3aa: CASSAGQGADTQYF

abundance: .
d_gene: .
j_gene: TRBJ2-6
v_gene: TRBV30
CDR3nt: TGTGCCTGGAGTGTAGACCCCTCTGGGGCCAACGTCCTGACTTTC
CDR3aa: CAWSVDPSGANVLTF

abundance: .
d_gene: .
j_gene: TRBJ2-2
v_gene: TRBV7-2
CDR3nt: TGTGCCAGCAGCACAAGGAAGAACACCGGGGAGCTGTTTTTT
CDR3aa: CASSTRKNTGELFF

abundance: few
d_gene: .
j_gene: TRBJ1-1
v_gene: TRBV14
CDR3nt: TGTGCCAGCAGCCAAGATCGGCCAGTGAACACTGAAGCTTTCTTT
CDR3aa: CASSQDRPVNTEAFF

abundance: .
d_gene: .
j_gene: TRBJ1-3
v_gene: TRBV7-2
CDR3nt: TGTGCCAGCAGAGAAACAGGGTTACCTGGAAACACCATATATTTT
CDR3aa: CASRETGLPGNTIYF

abundance: .
d_gene: TRBD1
j_gene: TRBJ2-2
v_gene: TRBV5-1
CDR3nt: TGCGCCAGCAGCTTAACAGGGGTGCTCACCGGGGAGCTGTTTTTT
CDR3aa: CASSLTGVLTGELFF

abundance: .
d_gene: .
j_gene: TRBJ1-6
v_gene: TRBV2
CDR3nt: TGTGCCAGCAGTGAAGGGTTAGGAGGTTCACCCCTCCACTTT
CDR3aa: CASSEGLGGSPLHF

abundance: .
d_gene: TRBD1
j_gene: TRBJ1-5
v_gene: TRBV5-8
CDR3nt: TGTGCCAGCAGCTTGGCTGGGACAGTTAGCAATCAGCCCCAGCATTTT
CDR3aa: CASSLAGTVSNQPQHF

abundance: .
d_gene: .
j_gene: TRBJ2-1
v_gene: TRBV6-5
CDR3nt: TGTGCCAGCAGTAACAGGGTGAATGAGCAGTTCTTC
CDR3aa: CASSNRVNEQFF

abundance: .
d_gene: .
j_gene: TRBJ2-3
v_gene: TRBV7-9
CDR3nt: TGTGCCAGCAGCGAATACAGGCTCTATGGCACAGATACGCAGTATTTT
CDR3aa: CASSEYRLYGTDTQYF

abundance: .
d_gene: TRBD2
j_gene: TRBJ2-1
v_gene: TRBV10-1
CDR3nt: TGCGCCAGCAGTGACGGGACTCCGGGGGGCAATGAGCAGTTCTTC
CDR3aa: CASSDGTPGGNEQFF

abundance: .
d_gene: .
j_gene: TRBJ2-3
v_gene: TRBV10-2
CDR3nt: TGCGCCAGCAGTGCGGGACTGGAGACCACAGATACGCAGTATTTT
CDR3aa: CASSAGLETTDTQYF

abundance: few
d_gene: TRBD1
j_gene: TRBJ1-2
v_gene: TRBV6-1
CDR3nt: TGTGCCAGCAGTGAACGGACAGGCAACCGGGGTTTGATTGGCTACACCTTC
CDR3aa: CASSERTGNRGLIGYTF

abundance: .
d_gene: .
j_gene: TRBJ2-5
v_gene: TRBV2
CDR3nt: TGTGCCAGCAGCCCCCCCACCCAAGAGACCCAGTACTTC
CDR3aa: CASSPPTQETQYF

abundance: .
d_gene: TRBD1
j_gene: TRBJ2-3
v_gene: TRBV29-1
CDR3nt: TGCAGCGTTGATAGCCAGGGGGCAGATACGCAGTATTTT
CDR3aa: CSVDSQGADTQYF

abundance: .
d_gene: TRBD1
j_gene: TRBJ1-1
v_gene: TRBV6-1
CDR3nt: TGTGCCAGCAGTGGGACAGGGGCGGAGACTGAAGCTTTCTTT
CDR3aa: CASSGTGAETEAFF

abundance: .
d_gene: TRBD1
j_gene: TRBJ2-1
v_gene: TRBV6-1
CDR3nt: TGTGCCAGCAGTCCCACAGGGGTGACCTACAATGAGCAGTTCTTC
CDR3aa: CASSPTGVTYNEQFF

abundance: .
d_gene: .
j_gene: TRBJ1-1
v_gene: TRBV5-4
CDR3nt: TGTGCCAGCAGCTTGGCCTTAGGAAACACTGAAGCTTTCTTT
CDR3aa: CASSLALGNTEAFF

abundance: .
d_gene: TRBD1
j_gene: TRBJ1-5
v_gene: TRBV19
CDR3nt: TGTGCCAGTAGGGCGACAGGGGGCAATCAGCCCCAGCATTTT
CDR3aa: CASRATGGNQPQHF

abundance: .
d_gene: TRBD2
j_gene: TRBJ2-7
v_gene: TRBV10-3
CDR3nt: TGTGCCATCAGTGAACCGGGTGCGGGAGTAGGGTACGAGCAGTACTTC
CDR3aa: CAISEPGAGVGYEQYF

abundance: .
d_gene: .
j_gene: TRBJ1-1
v_gene: TRBV9
CDR3nt: TGTGCCAGCAGCCCGACCAGGTTGGGGGGCGCTGGGACTGAAGCTTTCTTT
CDR3aa: CASSPTRLGGAGTEAFF

abundance: .
d_gene: TRBD1
j_gene: TRBJ2-7
v_gene: TRBV2
CDR3nt: TGTGCCAGCAATCTGGGACAGGGGAGAGGCGAGCAGTACTTC
CDR3aa: CASNLGQGRGEQYF

abundance: .
d_gene: .
j_gene: TRBJ2-7
v_gene: TRBV6-5
CDR3nt: TGTGCCAGCAGAGCTCAGGGTGACGAGCAGTACTTC
CDR3aa: CASRAQGDEQYF

abundance: once
d_gene: .
j_gene: TRBJ1-1
v_gene: TRBV6-5
CDR3nt: TGTGCCAGCAGTTACGAGGCACCCGGTAACACTGAAGCTTTCTTT
CDR3aa: CASSYEAPGNTEAFF

abundance: .
d_gene: TRBD2
j_gene: TRBJ2-2
v_gene: TRBV7-6
CDR3nt: TGTGCCAGCTCTAGCGGCAGGAACACCGGGGAGCTGTTTTTT
CDR3aa: CASSSGRNTGELFF

abundance: .
d_gene: TRBD1
j_gene: TRBJ1-5
v_gene: TRBV23-1
CDR3nt: TGCGCCAGCAGTCAAGAGACAGGGGGCCTCGGCAATCAGCCCCAGCATTTT
CDR3aa: CASSQETGGLGNQPQHF

abundance: .
d_gene: TRBD2
j_gene: TRBJ2-1
v_gene: TRBV6-5
CDR3nt: TGTGCCAGCAGCCGGACTAGTGGCGGTGAGCAGTTCTTC
CDR3aa: CASSRTSGGEQFF

abundance: .
d_gene: .
j_gene: TRBJ1-2
v_gene: TRBV29-1
CDR3nt: TGCAGCGTTGAAGTCGGCAGGGGAGCTAACTATGGCTACACCTTC
CDR3aa: CSVEVGRGANYGYTF

abundance: .
d_gene: .
j_gene: TRBJ2-5
v_gene: TRBV19
CDR3nt: TGTGCCAGTAGTATATCAGGGCAGAATTGGGAGACCCAGTACTTC
CDR3aa: CASSISGQNWETQYF

abundance: .
d_gene: .
j_gene: TRBJ2-6
v_gene: TRBV25-1
CDR3nt: TGTGCCAGCGGGTATTCTGGGGCCAACGTCCTGACTTTC
CDR3aa: CASGYSGANVLTF

abundance: .
d_gene: .
j_gene: TRBJ2-3
v_gene: TRBV30
CDR3nt: TGTGCCTGGAGTGTACTAGTAGTTGCCGCGGATACGCAGTATTTT
CDR3aa: CAWSVLVVAADTQYF